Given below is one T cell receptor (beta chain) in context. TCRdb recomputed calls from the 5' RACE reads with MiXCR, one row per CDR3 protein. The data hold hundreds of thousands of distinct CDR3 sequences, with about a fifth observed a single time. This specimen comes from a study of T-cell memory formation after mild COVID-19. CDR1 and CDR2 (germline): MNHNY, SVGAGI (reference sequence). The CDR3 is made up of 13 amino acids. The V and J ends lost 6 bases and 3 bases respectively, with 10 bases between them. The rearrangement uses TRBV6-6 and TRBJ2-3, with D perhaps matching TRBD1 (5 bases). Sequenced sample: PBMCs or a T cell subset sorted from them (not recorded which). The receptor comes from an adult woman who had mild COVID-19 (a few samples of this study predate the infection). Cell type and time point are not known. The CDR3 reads CASRGQGTDTQYF. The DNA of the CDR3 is TGTGCCAGCAGAGGGCAGGGAACAGATACGCAGTATTTT.